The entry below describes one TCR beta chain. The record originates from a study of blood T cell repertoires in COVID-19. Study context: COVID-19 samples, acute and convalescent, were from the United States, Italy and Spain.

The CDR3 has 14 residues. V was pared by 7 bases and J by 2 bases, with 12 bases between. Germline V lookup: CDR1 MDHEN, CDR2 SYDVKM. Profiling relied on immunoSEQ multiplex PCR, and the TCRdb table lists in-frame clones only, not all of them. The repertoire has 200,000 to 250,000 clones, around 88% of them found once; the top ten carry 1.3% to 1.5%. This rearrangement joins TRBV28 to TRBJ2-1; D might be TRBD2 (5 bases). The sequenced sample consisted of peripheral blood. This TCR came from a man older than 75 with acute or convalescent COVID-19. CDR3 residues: CASKERQPYNEQFF. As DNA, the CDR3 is TGTGCCAGCAAAGAGCGGCAACCCTACAATGAGCAGTTCTTC.